Below, 25 T cell receptor beta chains from the same sample are listed, as sequenced in a study of CD8+ T cells in alopecia areata (dated by TCRdb to the late 2010s). To prepare the library, the immunoSEQ multiplex PCR assay was applied. RNA was extracted from all samples and reverse transcribed into cDNA as template for TCR sequencing. TCRdb holds this immuneACCESS table with in-frame rearrangements only. Some clones are missing; in checked studies, unresolved V genes explain under half, and the rest has no known cause. The sample table lists around 98,000 clones, roughly 42% of them with a count of one. The ten most abundant clones make up about 0.79% of the sample. Sequencing was performed on CD4+ T cells sorted from blood. The receptors originated from a human donor with alopecia areata.

This rearrangement joins TRBV29-1 to TRBJ2-5, with D perhaps TRBD1 (7 bases). There are 15 residues in the CDR3. Trimming removed 6 bases from V and 5 bases from J, with 22 bases in between. Germline assignment: CDR1 SQVTM and CDR2 ANQGSEA. In nucleotides, the CDR3 is TGCAGCGTGAACGGGGGATTGACAGGGTCGGAGACCCAGTACTTC. It codes for CSVNGGLTGSETQYF.

V is TRBV14 and J is TRBJ2-3; 10 bases align to TRBD2. V gave up 2 bases and J gave up 6 bases; unmatched junction bases: 8. The CDR3 has 16 residues. The germline CDR1 and CDR2 sequences are SGHDN and FVKESK. CDR3 region: CASSQRTLAGVDTQYF. The CDR3 DNA reads TGTGCCAGCAGCCAACGGACCCTAGCGGGAGTCGATACGCAGTATTTT.

This clone was picked up a small number of times. The rearrangement uses TRBV29-1 and TRBJ1-2, with 7 nucleotides matching TRBD1. The CDR3 length is 12 residues. Per the germline V gene, CDR1 is SQVTM and CDR2 is ANQGSEA. Trimming took 6 bases from V and 2 from J; bases not matched to a gene: 3. CDR3 in DNA: TGCAGCGTCAGGGGGGACAACTATGGCTACACCTTC. Translating gives CSVRGDNYGYTF.

This clone was observed once. The chain links TRBV4-3 to TRBJ2-1; TRBD2 matches 10 bases. Germline CDR1 reads LGHNA; CDR2 reads YSLEER. V dropped 1 base and J dropped 5; count of bases not matched to a gene: 17. This CDR3 is built from 20 residues. The CDR3, as DNA: TGCGCCAGCAGCCAAGGACAATCGAGGGGGCACGGACTAGCGGACAATGAGCAGTTCTTC. This gives the protein CASSQGQSRGHGLADNEQFF.

The V and J genes are TRBV18 and TRBJ2-5, with TRBD2 identical over 9 bases. Looked up from germline, CDR1 is KGHSH and CDR2 is LQKENI. J lost 7 bases, V lost 3 bases, and 6 bases had no gene match. The CDR3 runs 14 residues. The CDR3 DNA reads as TGTGCCAGCTCACCTCCTAGCGGGAAGGGGACCCAGTACTTC. Its protein product is CASSPPSGKGTQYF.

The chain recombines TRBV30 with TRBJ2-1; tentatively, D is TRBD1 or TRBD2 (5 bases each). CDR1 and CDR2 from the germline V gene are GTSNPN and SVGIG (reference sequence). V lost 0 bases to trimming and J lost 16 bases, with 19 bases between them. This CDR3 is built from 13 residues. This CDR3 is CAWSVRDGTAVFF. The DNA of the CDR3 is TGTGCCTGGAGTGTACGGGACGGGACCGCGGTCTTCTTC.

By frequency in the sample, this clone is medium-sized (0.01 to 0.1%). The chain employs TRBV23-1 and TRBJ1-5; possible D gene TRBD1, 5 bases. TRBV23-1 is an ORF, with its function uncertain. V lost 10 bases and J 6 bases, leaving 16 bases between the germline ends. The length of the CDR3 is 13 residues. This chain's CDR3 is CATQSSGGQPQHF. For the CDR3, the DNA is TGCGCCACCCAAAGCTCGGGGGGTCAGCCCCAGCATTTT.

The gene calls are TRBV29-1 and TRBJ2-5; D is uncertain. The CDR3 is 11 amino acids. Germline-derived CDR1 and CDR2 are SQVTM and ANQGSEA. V gave up 3 bases and J gave up 4 bases, with 6 bases separating them. The CDR3, as DNA: TGCAGCGTTGAGTCCACAGAGACCCAGTACTTC. This codes for CSVESTETQYF.

The V call is TRBV5-5, the J call TRBJ2-2; 9 bases fit TRBD2. Germline V CDR1 and CDR2: SGHKS, YYEKEE (reference sequence). CDR3 length equals 14 residues. Trimming cost V 5 bases and J 7 bases; bases outside gene matches: 6. The CDR3 nucleotides read TGTGCCAGCAGGGCTAGCGGGACTGTCGGGGAGCTGTTTTTT. Its translation: CASRASGTVGELFF.

The chain is built from TRBV7-8 and TRBJ2-5; possibly TRBD2 for D (5 bases). Deletions cut 5 bases from V and 5 bases from J, with 15 bases between. There are 14 residues in the CDR3. Germline V gene sequence: CDR1 SGHVS, CDR2 FQNEAQ. CDR3 loop: CASSEAALGETQYF. The CDR3 DNA follows: TGTGCCAGCAGCGAAGCGGCCCTGGGGGAGACCCAGTACTTC.

The J gene is TRBJ2-5, the V gene TRBV5-1, with TRBD1 matching 7 bases. V shed 4 bases and J 7 bases; nucleotides not matched to a gene: 13. CDR3 length: 15 residues. Per germline, CDR1 SGHRS and CDR2 YFSETQ. CDR3 sequence: CASSQWTGAQVTQYF. In DNA form, the CDR3 reads TGCGCCAGCAGCCAATGGACAGGAGCCCAGGTGACCCAGTACTTC.

This clone was detected a few times. The chain combines TRBV29-1 with TRBJ1-6; no firm D call. V was trimmed by 5 bases and J by 4 bases, leaving 9 bases between them. The CDR3 contains 13 residues. Looked up from germline, CDR1 is SQVTM and CDR2 is ANQGSEA. The CDR3 region is CSVRTDYNSPLHF. CDR3 DNA: TGCAGCGTTCGGACGGATTATAATTCACCCCTCCACTTT. Supplemented by reference TRBV29-1 and TRBJ1-6, the full variable domain reads SAVISQKPSRDICQRGTSLTIQCQVDSQVTMMFWYRQQPGQSLTLIATANQGSEATYESGFVIDKFPISRPNLTFSTLTVSNMSPEDSSIYLCSVRTDYNSPLHFGNGTRLTVT.

The chain carries TRBV29-1 and TRBJ1-2; 9 positions agree with TRBD1. There are 16 residues in the CDR3. Trimming removed 5 bases from V and 0 bases from J; junction bases left unmatched: 10. CDR1 and CDR2 from the germline V gene are SQVTM and ANQGSEA. The CDR3 loop reads CSVTLQGAGANYGYTF. CDR3 DNA sequence: TGCAGCGTTACATTACAGGGGGCAGGAGCTAACTATGGCTACACCTTC.

This CDR3 reads CASSLEGGYGYTF. The CDR3 DNA reads as TGTGCCAGCAGTTTAGAAGGGGGCTATGGCTACACCTTC. This sequence joins TRBV28 and TRBJ1-2; a weak D match, TRBD1 (6 bases). This CDR3 is 13 amino acids long. Per the germline V gene, CDR1 is MDHEN and CDR2 is SYDVKM. Trimming took off 2 bases at V and 4 bases at J, with 8 bases between the two ends.

This clone was recorded a few times. This chain links TRBV28 with TRBJ2-7; 7 bases are shared with TRBD2. This CDR3 comprises 15 residues. With 5 bases clipped from V and 3 bases from J, the junction kept 10 bases outside the gene matches. The V gene's germline CDR1 is MDHEN and CDR2 SYDVKM. CDR3 sequence reads: CASSLPSLAVYEQYF. For the CDR3, the DNA is TGTGCCAGCAGTCTACCGTCCCTAGCGGTCTACGAGCAGTACTTC.

This chain joins TRBV30 and TRBJ1-5; no clear D. The length of the CDR3 is 13 residues. Between the trimmed V and J ends, which lost 2 bases and 4 bases, there was a span of 9 bases. Germline assignment: CDR1 GTSNPN and CDR2 SVGIG (reference sequence). As DNA, the CDR3 is TGTGCCTGGAGTTTCTCCCATAATCAGCCCCAGCATTTT. Its translation: CAWSFSHNQPQHF.

The V gene is TRBV30, the J gene TRBJ2-2; D is unresolved. The germline V gene encodes CDR1 GTSNPN and CDR2 SVGIG (reference sequence). This CDR3 is built from 14 residues. V dropped 4 bases and J dropped 4 bases, with 13 bases sitting between them. The CDR3 is CAWTIGGTTGELFF. In DNA form, the CDR3 reads TGTGCCTGGACTATAGGCGGAACCACCGGGGAGCTGTTTTTT. The full variable domain, in which reference TRBV30 and TRBJ2-2 provide the parts outside the CDR3, is SQTIHQWPATLVQPVGSPLSLECTVEGTSNPNLYWYRQAAGRGLQLLFYSVGIGQISSEVPQNLSASRPQDRQFILSSKKLLLSDSGFYLCAWTIGGTTGELFFGEGSRLTVL.

This chain uses TRBV29-1 with TRBJ2-1; D possibly corresponds to TRBD2 (5 bases). V was shortened by 4 bases and J by 9 bases, with 16 bases between the two germline ends. CDR3 size: 13 residues. Germline V gene lookup returns CDR1 SQVTM and CDR2 ANQGSEA. CDR3 residues: CSVGPRLGSEQFF. The DNA of the CDR3 is TGCAGCGTTGGGCCCCGGTTAGGGAGTGAGCAGTTCTTC.

The chain carries TRBV6-5 and TRBJ2-4, with D unresolved. The CDR3 has 14 residues. CDR1 and CDR2 (germline): MNHEY, SVGAGI. V was trimmed by 6 bases and J by 0 bases, leaving 9 bases between them. The CDR3 nucleotides read TGTGCCAGCAGGCTGTCGACAGCCAAAAACATTCAGTACTTC. Encoded protein: CASRLSTAKNIQYF.

This clone was observed a handful of times. The rearrangement uses TRBV29-1 and TRBJ2-1; D perhaps matches TRBD2 (6 bases). Trimming left V 3 bases short and J 15 bases short, with 21 bases between. This CDR3 comprises 13 residues. The V gene's germline CDR1 is SQVTM and CDR2 ANQGSEA. CDR3 sequence: CSVEVGGTFWGFF. The DNA of the CDR3 is TGCAGCGTTGAGGTTGGCGGGACCTTCTGGGGGTTCTTC.

J is TRBJ2-1 and V is TRBV13; no clear D gene. The germline gives CDR1 PRHDT, CDR2 FYEKMQ (reference sequence). The germline V and J ends were trimmed by 2 bases and 8 bases, with 7 bases remaining between them. This CDR3 contains 12 residues. Here the CDR3 reads CASSLRWDEQFF. For the CDR3, the DNA is TGTGCCAGCAGCTTACGGTGGGATGAGCAGTTCTTC.

With regard to this clone: The sample contains more than one DNA sequence encoding this CDR3. The CDR3, as DNA: TGTGCCAGCAGCCCACTTACTTGGAATGAGCAGTTCTTC. Protein product: CASSPLTWNEQFF. The chain joins TRBV11-3 to TRBJ2-1, with D hard to call. V was pared by 5 bases and J by 7 bases, with 12 bases between. There are 13 residues in the CDR3. Germline CDR1 SGHNT, CDR2 YENEEA. Complete variable domain (other parts from reference TRBV11-3 and TRBJ2-1): EAGVVQSPRYKIIEKKQPVAFWCNPISGHNTLYWYLQNLGQGPELLIRYENEEAVDDSQLPKDRFSAERLKGVDSTLKIQPAELGDSAVYLCASSPLTWNEQFFGPGTRLTVL.

V gene TRBV29-1 combines with J gene TRBJ2-7; D is unresolved. Germline CDR1 SQVTM, CDR2 ANQGSEA. V was pared by 4 bases and J by 0 bases, with 13 bases between. The CDR3 loop spans 14 amino acids. The CDR3, as DNA: TGCAGCGTTGTCTCAGTTGGGCGCTCCTACGAGCAGTACTTC. This gives the protein CSVVSVGRSYEQYF.

The CDR3 is CSVVGSPNYGYTF. CDR3 sequence (DNA): TGCAGCGTTGTAGGGTCCCCAAACTATGGCTACACCTTC. The chain carries TRBV29-1 and TRBJ1-2; D is unclear. The V gene's germline CDR1 is SQVTM and CDR2 ANQGSEA. The CDR3 length is 13 residues. Trimming took off 4 bases at V and 2 bases at J, with 11 bases between the two ends.

The V call is TRBV6-5, the J call TRBJ2-1, with 13 nucleotides matching TRBD2. CDR1 and CDR2 (germline): MNHEY, SVGAGI. Trimming took 5 bases from V and 4 from J; bases not matched to a gene: 2. This CDR3 region has 15 residues. This CDR3 reads CASSVLAGGYNEQFF. The CDR3 DNA reads as TGTGCCAGCAGTGTACTAGCGGGGGGGTACAATGAGCAGTTCTTC.